This T cell receptor (beta chain) was sequenced during a study of human versus mouse CDR3 diversity and MHC coevolution. Study-wide results and limits: On average, humans showed more CDR3 deletions and insertions than mice.

The assay was immunoSEQ multiplex PCR, and TCRdb's table has in-frame clones only and misses some. The top ten clones hold about 0.15% of a sample with about 77,000 clones, about nine tenths of them seen once. Germline-derived CDR1 and CDR2 are SEHNR and FQNEAQ (reference sequence). This CDR3 is 15 amino acids long. Trimming at V came to 0 bases and at J to 2 bases, leaving 1 base not matched to a gene. Notes on this clone: What it binds is unknown.

This TCR was recovered from a person between 25 and 70 years old in good health. The chain carries TRBV7-9 and TRBJ1-2; 9 bases line up with TRBD1. Sequenced sample: naive CD4+ T cells from blood. Subset in this sample: CD45RO-negative CD62L-positive naive CD4 T cells. The CDR3 coding sequence is TGTGCCAGCAGCTTAGCCACAGGGGGCAACTATGGCTACACCTTC. Residues: CASSLATGGNYGYTF.